This T cell receptor beta chain was obtained from a study of T cells after yellow fever vaccination. General study results and limits: Booster samples showed a return of most primary-vaccination clones (about 96% CD4, approximately 88% CD8). The study noted that FACS-sorted repertoires could contain abundant clonotypes contaminating from the bulk population.

The 5'RACE template-switching step produced TCR cDNA and added a universal primer site and UMIs. A single record per CDR3 protein comes from TCRdb applying MiXCR to the 5' RACE reads. The sample consists of around 310,000 distinct CDR3 sequences, roughly 3.5% of them appearing once. This clonotype was counted many times. The antigen remains undetermined. Germline lookup yields CDR1 ENHRY and CDR2 SYGVKD. The CDR3 covers 14 residues. The ends lost 6 bases at V and 4 bases at J; junction bases unmatched: 5. J is TRBJ1-2 and V is TRBV10-3, with TRBD1 identical over 10 bases. This clonotype was sampled from a man aged 18 to 29 who received the YFV17D yellow fever vaccine. The sequences come from PBMCs, collected on the day of the yellow fever booster vaccination. The CDR3 nucleotides read TGTGCCATCAGGGGACAGGGGAGCTCCTATGGCTACACCTTC. It translates to CAIRGQGSSYGYTF.